The entry below describes one T cell receptor (beta chain). The V end was cut by 6 bases, the J end by 3 bases, with 14 bases between. The CDR3 runs to 14 residues. Germline CDR1 reads SNHLY; CDR2 reads FYNNEI. This specimen comes from a study of blood T cell repertoires in COVID-19. Study-wide background: Italy, Spain and the United States were the sources of the convalescent and acute COVID-19 samples.

TCRdb keeps only in-frame clones here, not all; method: immunoSEQ multiplex PCR. The sample shows tens of thousands of clones, more than 80% of them seen only once. The sequencing sample was made of peripheral blood. This chain uses TRBV2 with TRBJ1-1; D remains ambiguous. The sequence derives from a man aged 50-59 years with active or convalescent COVID-19. The CDR3 loop reads CASRAERQYTEAFF. DNA for the CDR3: TGTGCCAGCAGGGCCGAGAGGCAATACACTGAAGCTTTCTTT.